Below, 8 T cell receptor beta chains from the same sample are listed, as sequenced in a study of blood T cell repertoires in COVID-19. Some clones are missing from TCRdb's copy, which holds only in-frame ones; the method was immunoSEQ multiplex PCR. The data hold around 130,000 clones, with around 90% observed a single time. Sample: peripheral blood. These receptors all stem from a human donor with COVID-19, enrolled during active disease. The donor label of this sample is uncertain.

The chain joins TRBV5-1 to TRBJ1-1; the match to TRBD1 covers 8 bases. After removal of 4 bases from V and 1 base from J, the junction contained 3 bases not matched to a gene. Per the germline V gene, CDR1 is SGHRS and CDR2 is YFSETQ. The CDR3 contains 14 residues. CDR3 DNA: TGCGCCAGCAGCAGGGGACAGGAGAACACTGAAGCTTTCTTT. It codes for CASSRGQENTEAFF.

V usage is TRBV19 and J usage is TRBJ1-5; D possibly corresponds to TRBD1 (5 bases). V was pared by 3 bases and J by 3 bases, with 12 bases between. CDR3 length equals 15 residues. CDR1 is LNHDA and CDR2 is SQIVND in the germline V gene (reference sequence). The CDR3 bases are TGTGCCAGTAGTATTGCATCCAGGGTCAATCAGCCCCAGCATTTT. It specifies CASSIASRVNQPQHF.

Here the CDR3 reads CASSSPEGNQPQHF. The DNA of the CDR3 is TGTGCCAGCAGCTCCCCCGAGGGCAATCAGCCCCAGCATTTT. The rearrangement links TRBV7-9 to TRBJ1-5, with D unresolved. CDR1 and CDR2 (germline): SEHNR, FQNEAQ (reference sequence). The CDR3 consists of 14 residues. Trimming stripped 4 bases from V and 2 bases from J, with 9 bases between.

The rearrangement joins TRBV14 to TRBJ1-2, with 10 bases matching TRBD1. There are 13 residues in the CDR3. Germline CDR1 is SGHDN and CDR2 is FVKESK. Trimming cost V 4 bases and J 8 bases; bases outside gene matches: 4. The CDR3 is CASSRGTGVGYTF. DNA of the CDR3: TGTGCCAGCAGCCGCGGGACAGGGGTGGGCTACACCTTC.

V gene TRBV4-1 combines with J gene TRBJ2-7; no definite D call. The CDR3 has 14 amino acids. Germline loops: CDR1 MGHRA, CDR2 YSYEKL. V lost 0 bases, J lost 11 bases, and 17 bases lay in between. In nucleotides, the CDR3 is TGCGCCAGCAGCCAAGATAATGCTTCGCGGCTGAAGTACTTC. Protein: CASSQDNASRLKYF.

There are a few counts of this clone. V usage is TRBV7-3 and J usage is TRBJ2-5; D may be TRBD1 (5 bases). This CDR3 has 14 amino acids. Germline loops: CDR1 SGHTA, CDR2 FQGTGA. Trimming took off 1 base at V and 4 bases at J, with 10 bases between the two ends. This CDR3 reads CASSLIGQGETQYF. The CDR3 DNA follows: TGTGCCAGCAGCTTAATCGGTCAGGGAGAGACCCAGTACTTC. Full variable domain (remainder filled in from reference TRBV7-3 and TRBJ2-5): GAGVSQTPSNKVTEKGKYVELRCDPISGHTALYWYRQSLGQGPEFLIYFQGTGAADDSGLPNDRFFAVRPEGSVSTLKIQRTERGDSAVYLCASSLIGQGETQYFGPGTRLLVL.

This chain joins TRBV4-1 and TRBJ2-1; 11 bases are shared with TRBD1. Unmatched junction bases numbered 14, after V lost 4 bases and J lost 6 bases. Per the germline V gene, CDR1 is MGHRA and CDR2 is YSYEKL. CDR3 length: 18 amino acids. CDR3 region: CASSRTGGPMGGGNEQFF. CDR3 DNA: TGCGCCAGCAGCCGGACAGGGGGCCCGATGGGGGGAGGCAATGAGCAGTTCTTC.

The rearrangement joins TRBV28 to TRBJ1-3; TRBD1 agrees at 8 bases. CDR1 is MDHEN and CDR2 is SYDVKM in the germline V gene. The CDR3 loop spans 14 amino acids. Losses at the gene ends were 6 bases for V and 3 bases for J; bases not matched to a gene: 4. For the CDR3, the DNA is TGTGCCAGCAGCGCGGACAGGGTTGGAAACACCATATATTTT. Translated: CASSADRVGNTIYF.